The text below deals with one T cell receptor (beta chain). The CDR3 spans 12 residues. The germline V gene has CDR1 MDHEN and CDR2 SYDVKM. The V end was cut by 6 bases, the J end by 5 bases, with 10 bases between. These data come from a study of control samples from healthy donors and cancer patients. Method: immunoSEQ multiplex PCR; TCRdb's copy keeps in-frame clones and lacks some. The sample shows more than 120,000 clones, 75% to 95% of them seen only once. The sequence was collected from a young man in good health. The V gene is TRBV28, the J gene TRBJ1-2; D perhaps matches TRBD1 (5 bases). The sample comprised blood. The CDR3 sequence is CASRGTDYGYTF. DNA for the CDR3: TGTGCCAGCAGGGGGACCGATTATGGCTACACCTTC.